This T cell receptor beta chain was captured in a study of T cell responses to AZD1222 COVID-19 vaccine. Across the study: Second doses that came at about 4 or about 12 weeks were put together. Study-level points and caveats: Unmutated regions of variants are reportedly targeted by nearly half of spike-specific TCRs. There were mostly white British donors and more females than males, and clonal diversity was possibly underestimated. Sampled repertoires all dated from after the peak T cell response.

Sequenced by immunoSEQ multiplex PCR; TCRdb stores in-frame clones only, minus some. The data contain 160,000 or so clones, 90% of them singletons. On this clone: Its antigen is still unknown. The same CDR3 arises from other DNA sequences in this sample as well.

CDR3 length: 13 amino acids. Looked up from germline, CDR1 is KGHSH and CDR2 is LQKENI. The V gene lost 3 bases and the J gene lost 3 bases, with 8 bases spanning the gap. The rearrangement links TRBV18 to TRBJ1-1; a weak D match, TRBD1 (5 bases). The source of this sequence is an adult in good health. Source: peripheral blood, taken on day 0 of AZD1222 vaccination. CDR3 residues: CASSPRGDTEAFF. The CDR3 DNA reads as TGTGCCAGCTCACCCCGGGGGGACACTGAAGCTTTCTTT.